The TCR beta chain under discussion was sequenced for a study of neoadjuvant anti-PD-1 for oral cavity cancer. Study conclusions and caveats: Higher pretreatment Treg/Th17 ratios tracked higher pretreatment blood clonality. Only three patients per response group were TCR-analyzed; validation needed.

Turning to this clone: Its antigen remains unknown.

No culture or expansion preceded analysis of these blood cells. V was trimmed by 2 bases and J by 5 bases, leaving 9 bases between them. The CDR3 spans 13 residues. CDR1 and CDR2 from the germline V gene are SGHNT and YENEEA. Most PBMC samples had 480 ng input DNA in six replicates. The method was immunoSEQ multiplex PCR; TCRdb's version includes in-frame clones alone and lacks a portion of them. The table lists around 81,000 clones, 84% of them singletons. Specimen: PBMCs, collected before nivolumab (anti-PD-1) treatment. This clonotype was obtained from a person between 35 and 79 years old with oral cavity squamous cell carcinoma. The genes are TRBV11-3 and TRBJ1-1; D is ambiguous. In DNA, the CDR3 is TGTGCCAGCAGCTTACACGGCTCTACTGAAGCTTTCTTT. This sequence encodes CASSLHGSTEAFF.